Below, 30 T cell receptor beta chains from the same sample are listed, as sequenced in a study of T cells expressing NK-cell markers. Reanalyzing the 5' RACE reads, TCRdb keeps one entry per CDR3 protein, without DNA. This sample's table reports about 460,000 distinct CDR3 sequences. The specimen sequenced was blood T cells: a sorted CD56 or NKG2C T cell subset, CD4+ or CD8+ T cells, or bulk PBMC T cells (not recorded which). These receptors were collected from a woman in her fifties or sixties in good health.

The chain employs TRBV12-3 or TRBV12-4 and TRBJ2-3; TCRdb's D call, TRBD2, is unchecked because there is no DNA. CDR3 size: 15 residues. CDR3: CASSFGSVAGDTQYF.

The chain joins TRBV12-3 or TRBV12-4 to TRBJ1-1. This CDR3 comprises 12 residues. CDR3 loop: CASSFYDIEAFF.

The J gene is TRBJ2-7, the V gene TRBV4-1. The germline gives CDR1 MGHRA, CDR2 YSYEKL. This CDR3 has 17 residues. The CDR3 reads CASSQDPATSSSYEQYF.

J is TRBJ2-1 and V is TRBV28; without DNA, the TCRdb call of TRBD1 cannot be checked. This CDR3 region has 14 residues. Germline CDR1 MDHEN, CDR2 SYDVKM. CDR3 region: CATRNGGDYNEQFF.

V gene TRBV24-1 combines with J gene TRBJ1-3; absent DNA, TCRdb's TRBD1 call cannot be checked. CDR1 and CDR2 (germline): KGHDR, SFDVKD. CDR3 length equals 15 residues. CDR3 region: CATSDLSRGGNTIYF.

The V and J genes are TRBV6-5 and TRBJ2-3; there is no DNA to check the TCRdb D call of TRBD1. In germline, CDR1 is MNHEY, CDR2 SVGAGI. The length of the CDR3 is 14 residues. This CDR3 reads CASSYVQGADTQYF.

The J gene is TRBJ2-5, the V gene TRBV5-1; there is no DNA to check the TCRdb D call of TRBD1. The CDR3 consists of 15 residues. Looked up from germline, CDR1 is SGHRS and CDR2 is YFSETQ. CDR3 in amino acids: CASSLRWSPGTQQYF.

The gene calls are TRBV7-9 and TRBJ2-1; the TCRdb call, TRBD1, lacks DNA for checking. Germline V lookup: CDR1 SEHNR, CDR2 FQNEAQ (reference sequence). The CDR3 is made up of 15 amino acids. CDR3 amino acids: CASSLRGQGLDEQFF.

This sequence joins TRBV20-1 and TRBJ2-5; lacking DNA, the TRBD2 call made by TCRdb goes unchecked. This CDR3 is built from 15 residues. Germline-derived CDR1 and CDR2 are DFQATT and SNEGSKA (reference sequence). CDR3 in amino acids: CSAGGLEEREETQYF.

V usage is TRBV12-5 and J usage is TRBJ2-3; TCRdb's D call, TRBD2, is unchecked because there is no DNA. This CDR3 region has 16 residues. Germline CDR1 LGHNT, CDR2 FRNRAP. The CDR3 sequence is CASATFRLAVTDTQYF.

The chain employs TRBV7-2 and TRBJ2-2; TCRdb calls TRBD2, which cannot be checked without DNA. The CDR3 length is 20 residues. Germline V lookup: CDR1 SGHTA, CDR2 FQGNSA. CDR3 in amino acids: CASSLRGRRLAGGPGGELFF. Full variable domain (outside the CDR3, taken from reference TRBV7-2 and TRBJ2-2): GAGVSQSPSNKVTEKGKDVELRCDPISGHTALYWYRQSLGQGLEFLIYFQGNSAPDKSGLPSDRFSAERTGGSVSTLTIQRTQQEDSAVYLCASSLRGRRLAGGPGGELFFGEGSRLTVL.

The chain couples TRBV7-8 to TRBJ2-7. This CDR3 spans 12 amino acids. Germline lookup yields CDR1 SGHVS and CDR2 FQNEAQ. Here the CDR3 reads CASSLGSLEQYF.

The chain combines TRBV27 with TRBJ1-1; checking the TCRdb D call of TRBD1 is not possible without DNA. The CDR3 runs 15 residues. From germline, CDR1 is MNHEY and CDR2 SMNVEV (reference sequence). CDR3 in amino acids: CASRPGQGVNTEAFF.

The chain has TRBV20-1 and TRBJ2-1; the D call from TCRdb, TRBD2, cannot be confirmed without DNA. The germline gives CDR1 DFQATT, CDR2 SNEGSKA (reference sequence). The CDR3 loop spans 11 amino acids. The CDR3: CSASPLSEQFF.

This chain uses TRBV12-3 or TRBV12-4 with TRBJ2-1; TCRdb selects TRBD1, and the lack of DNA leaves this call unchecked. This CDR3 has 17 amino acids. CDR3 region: CASSEGQGAPFDNEQFF.

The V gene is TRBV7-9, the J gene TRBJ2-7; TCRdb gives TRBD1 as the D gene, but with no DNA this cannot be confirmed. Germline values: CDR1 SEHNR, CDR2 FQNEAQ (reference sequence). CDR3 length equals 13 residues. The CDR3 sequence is CASSLVLGGEQYF.

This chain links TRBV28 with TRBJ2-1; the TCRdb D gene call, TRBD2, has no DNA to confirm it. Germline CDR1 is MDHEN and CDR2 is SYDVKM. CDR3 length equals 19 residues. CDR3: CASSLFRLAGSPRVDEQFF. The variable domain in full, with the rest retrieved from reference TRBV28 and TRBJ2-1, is DVKVTQSSRYLVKRTGEKVFLECVQDMDHENMFWYRQDPGLGLRLIYFSYDVKMKEKGDIPEGYSVSREKKERFSLILESASTNQTSMYLCASSLFRLAGSPRVDEQFFGPGTRLTVL.

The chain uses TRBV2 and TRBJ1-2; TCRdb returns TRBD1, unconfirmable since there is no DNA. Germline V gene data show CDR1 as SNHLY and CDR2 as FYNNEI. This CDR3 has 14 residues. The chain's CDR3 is CASSPETGSIGYTF.

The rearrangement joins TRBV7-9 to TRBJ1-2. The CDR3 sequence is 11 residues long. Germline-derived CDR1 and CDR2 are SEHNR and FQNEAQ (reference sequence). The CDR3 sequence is CASEREGGYTF.

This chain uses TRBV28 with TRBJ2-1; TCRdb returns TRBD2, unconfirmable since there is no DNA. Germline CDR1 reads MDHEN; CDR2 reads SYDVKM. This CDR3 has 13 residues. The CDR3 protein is CASSPGRAGEQFF.

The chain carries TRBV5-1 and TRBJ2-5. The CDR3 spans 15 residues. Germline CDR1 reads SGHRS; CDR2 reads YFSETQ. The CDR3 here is CASSLQLGPKETQYF.

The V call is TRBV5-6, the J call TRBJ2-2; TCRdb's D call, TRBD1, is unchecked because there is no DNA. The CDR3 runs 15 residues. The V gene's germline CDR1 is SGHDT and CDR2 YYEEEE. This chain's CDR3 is CASSRTGGGTGELFF.

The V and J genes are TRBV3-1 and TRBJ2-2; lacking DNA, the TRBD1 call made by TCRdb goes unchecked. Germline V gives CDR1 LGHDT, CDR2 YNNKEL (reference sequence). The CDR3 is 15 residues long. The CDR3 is CASSQGTDLTGELFF.

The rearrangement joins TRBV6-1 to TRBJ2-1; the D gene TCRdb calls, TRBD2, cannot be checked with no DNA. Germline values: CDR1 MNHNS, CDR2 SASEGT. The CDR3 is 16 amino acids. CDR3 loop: CASSDRRVGKGIEQFF.

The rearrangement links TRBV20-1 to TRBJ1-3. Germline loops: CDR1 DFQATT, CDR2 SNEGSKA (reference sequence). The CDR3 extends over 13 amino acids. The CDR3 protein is CSARTTSVDTIYF.

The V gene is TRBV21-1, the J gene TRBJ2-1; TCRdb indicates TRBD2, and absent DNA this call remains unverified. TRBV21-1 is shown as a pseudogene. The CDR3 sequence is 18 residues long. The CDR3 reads CASSKALLEGLAVNEQFF.

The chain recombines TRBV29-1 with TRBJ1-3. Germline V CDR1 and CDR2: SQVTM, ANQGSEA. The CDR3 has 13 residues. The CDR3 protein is CSGGSSSGNTIYF.

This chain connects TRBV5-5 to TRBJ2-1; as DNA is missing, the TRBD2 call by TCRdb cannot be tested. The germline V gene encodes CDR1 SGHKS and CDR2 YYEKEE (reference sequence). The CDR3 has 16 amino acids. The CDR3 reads CASSWNPRRTYNEQFF.

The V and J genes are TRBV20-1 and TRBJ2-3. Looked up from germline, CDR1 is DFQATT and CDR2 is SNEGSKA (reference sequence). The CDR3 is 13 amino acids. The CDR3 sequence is CSARIVSTDTQYF.

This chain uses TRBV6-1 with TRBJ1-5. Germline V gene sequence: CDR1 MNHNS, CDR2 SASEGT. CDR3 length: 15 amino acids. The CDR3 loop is CASSEIGRTNQPQHF.